This TCR beta chain is from a study of blood T cell repertoires in COVID-19. The germline V gene has CDR1 MGHRA and CDR2 YSYEKL. The CDR3 runs 14 residues. Unmatched junction bases numbered 6, after V lost 0 bases and J lost 10 bases. Sequencing was performed with immunoSEQ multiplex PCR; in TCRdb, only in-frame clones are kept and a portion is missing. The data contain about 330,000 clones, around 89% of them seen just once; the ten biggest clones take up 6.4%. Sample: peripheral blood. The chain recombines TRBV4-1 with TRBJ2-1; TRBD1 agrees at 7 bases. The sequence came from a man between 18 and 29 years old who had recovered from COVID-19. The CDR3 DNA reads as TGCGCCAGCAGCCAAGACAACGGACAGGTAGAGCAGTTCTTC. This translates into CASSQDNGQVEQFF.